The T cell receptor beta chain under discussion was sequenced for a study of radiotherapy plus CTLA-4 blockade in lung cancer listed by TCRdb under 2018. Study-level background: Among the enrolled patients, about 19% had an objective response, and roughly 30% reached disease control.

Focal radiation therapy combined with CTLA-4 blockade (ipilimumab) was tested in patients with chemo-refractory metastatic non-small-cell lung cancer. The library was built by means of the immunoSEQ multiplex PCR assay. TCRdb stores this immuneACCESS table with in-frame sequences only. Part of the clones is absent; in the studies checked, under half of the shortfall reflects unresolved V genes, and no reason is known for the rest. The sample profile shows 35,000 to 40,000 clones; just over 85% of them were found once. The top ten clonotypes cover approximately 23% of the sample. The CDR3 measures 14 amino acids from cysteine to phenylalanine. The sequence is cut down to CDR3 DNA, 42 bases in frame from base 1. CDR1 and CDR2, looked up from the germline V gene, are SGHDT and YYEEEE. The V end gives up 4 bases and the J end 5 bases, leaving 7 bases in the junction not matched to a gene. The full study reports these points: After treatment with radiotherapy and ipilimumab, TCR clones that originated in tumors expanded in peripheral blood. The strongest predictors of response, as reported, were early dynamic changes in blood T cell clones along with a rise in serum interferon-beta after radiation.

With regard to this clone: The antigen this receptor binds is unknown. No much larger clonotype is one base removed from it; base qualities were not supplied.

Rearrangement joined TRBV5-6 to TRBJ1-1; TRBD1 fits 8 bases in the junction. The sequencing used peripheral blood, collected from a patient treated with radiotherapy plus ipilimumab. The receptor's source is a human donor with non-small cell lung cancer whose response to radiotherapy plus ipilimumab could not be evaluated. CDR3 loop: CASSRDRGKTEAFF. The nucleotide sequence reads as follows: TGTGCCAGCAGCCGCGACAGGGGTAAGACTGAAGCTTTCTTT.